Sequencing of this TCR beta chain was carried out in a study of monozygotic twins with inflammatory bowel disease (dated by TCRdb to between 2018 and 2020). Regarding the complete study: In total, roughly 30 monozygotic twin pairs made up the full study: 19 Danish pairs, all IBD-discordant, plus nine German pairs, of which four were IBD-concordant and five were IBD-discordant. Within discordant pairs, disease-associated traits were sought mainly by comparing IBD patients with their genetically identical healthy co-twins. Each individual had, on average, about 151 000 unique TCRalpha sequences and 181 000 unique TCRbeta sequences available for analysis.

From the cysteine through the phenylalanine, the CDR3 covers 14 amino acids. Only the protein is available. The germline V gene gives CDR1 as SGHRS and CDR2 as YFSETQ. Regarding this clonotype: Its target antigen remains unknown.

The full study reports these points: The results gave no support for a single strong signal or clonotype linked to IBD. Concordant and discordant twins showed no difference in repertoire similarity, possibly because of limited statistical power. Different T cell subtypes could not be distinguished in the analysis. Compared with healthy twins, IBD patients shared fewer clonotypes with other individuals, and the difference was most pronounced in patients with signs of disease activity. TCRbeta repertoire diversity, by inverse Simpson index, was decreased in IBD patients compared with their healthy co-twins. Differing immunosuppressive treatments among patients may have added background noise and inter-individual variability to the repertoires.

From each donor, a 2.5 ml peripheral blood sample was drawn into PAXgene tubes and stored at -80 degrees C. Without T cell sorting, total RNA was isolated from whole blood using the PAXgene blood miRNA kit on an automated QIAcube. Peripheral blood from monozygotic twin pairs who were concordant or discordant for inflammatory bowel disease underwent deep TCRalpha and TCRbeta repertoire profiling using unique molecular barcoding. Smoking habits were recorded for all twin pairs, and each individual was classified as a current, former or never smoker. The library relied on 5' RACE. Preparation of each TCR library used approximately 3,500 ng of total RNA. For each sample, cDNA synthesis was carried out in eight separate reactions using SMARTScribe reverse transcriptase. Unique molecular identifiers containing a 6-nucleotide sample barcode were introduced through template switching during cDNA synthesis. Two nested PCRs of around 16 and 10 cycles amplified the TCRalpha and TCRbeta cDNA, and bead purification followed each PCR. Before amplification, the cDNA was both treated with uracil DNA-glycosylase and purified with the QIAquick PCR purification kit. The second PCR added Illumina TruSeq-compatible adapters along with sample-specific barcodes. TapeStation and Qubit were used to check library quality and concentration, and around 5 ng of each library went into the pool. Pooled libraries were sequenced on an Illumina HiSeq2500 single-index Rapid Run with 2 x 100 bp reads and custom sequencing primers. Concerning the study's data processing: UMI-based consensus assembly with MiGEC version 1.2.6 was used to correct PCR and sequencing errors. MiXCR version 2.1.1 handled V(D)J alignment, clonotype assembly and CDR3 extraction. Gene usage, clonotype sharing and MAIT/NKT TCR abundance were normalised by analysing the top 1000, 10 000 and 20 000 clonotypes per sample. Diversity was computed as the inverse Simpson index with the vegan R package after downsampling to 27 000 UMIs. Statistical testing used paired Mann-Whitney U tests on the discordant twin pairs and applied Benjamini-Hochberg correction for multiple testing. TCRdb reprocessed the reads and lists each CDR3 protein sequence as a single entry, with no DNA. The V and J calls and clone size come from TCRdb's table, not from the authors' own analysis. The sample table holds about 380,000 distinct CDR3 sequences. The ten largest clones represent about 2.5% of the sample.

The rearrangement combines TRBV5-1 with TRBJ1-1; absent DNA, TCRdb's TRBD1 call cannot be checked. Specimen: blood. This receptor was identified in a human donor with ulcerative colitis or Crohn's disease, or a healthy co-twin of an affected twin (not recorded which). The CDR3: CASSLEVRASEAFF.